Sequencing of this TCR beta chain was carried out in a study of blood T cell repertoires in COVID-19. Study information: The United States, Italy and Spain supplied acute and convalescent COVID-19 samples. In each case, the material was cDNA or gDNA derived from T cells, B-cell-depleted T cells, or PBMCs.

By share, this clone counts as medium-sized. This CDR3 has 13 residues. Germline values: CDR1 SGHAT, CDR2 FQNNGV. With 2 bases removed from V and 8 bases from J, the gap between germline ends came to 10 bases. Original analysis: Reference gene primer amplification yielded estimated nucleated cell counts. Profiled with immunoSEQ multiplex PCR; TCRdb holds only in-frame clones, not every one. Clonal size and the V and J genes are those of that table, whereas D and trimming came from the DNA. There are roughly 56,000 clones in the sample; more than 85% occur only once, and under 7.5% lies in the top ten.

The V gene is TRBV11-2, the J gene TRBJ2-1; D is ambiguous. This receptor was identified in a man in his fifties or sixties with active COVID-19. The sample taken for sequencing was peripheral blood. CDR3: CASSLKAGYEQFF. The CDR3 DNA sequence: TGTGCCAGCAGCTTAAAGGCAGGCTATGAGCAGTTCTTC.